The clone carrying this TCR beta chain has only a few counts. PCR employed 60 Vbeta and 13 Jbeta primers. Here immunoSEQ multiplex PCR was the method, and the copy in TCRdb shows in-frame clones only, minus some. This sample has 140,000 or so clones, with around four fifths found just once. The data were taken from a study of cytomegalovirus exposure and HLA in healthy donors. The CDR3 totals 14 residues. V dropped 3 bases and J dropped 2 bases, with 11 bases sitting between them. Germline V CDR1 and CDR2: MDHEN, SYDVKM. The gene calls are TRBV28 and TRBJ2-7, with D possibly matching TRBD2 (5 bases). The sequence derives from a woman between 55 and 75 years old in good health and CMV-seropositive. Specimen: PBMCs. This CDR3 is CASSFMDGTYEQYF. CDR3 DNA: TGTGCCAGCAGTTTTATGGACGGGACCTACGAGCAGTACTTC.